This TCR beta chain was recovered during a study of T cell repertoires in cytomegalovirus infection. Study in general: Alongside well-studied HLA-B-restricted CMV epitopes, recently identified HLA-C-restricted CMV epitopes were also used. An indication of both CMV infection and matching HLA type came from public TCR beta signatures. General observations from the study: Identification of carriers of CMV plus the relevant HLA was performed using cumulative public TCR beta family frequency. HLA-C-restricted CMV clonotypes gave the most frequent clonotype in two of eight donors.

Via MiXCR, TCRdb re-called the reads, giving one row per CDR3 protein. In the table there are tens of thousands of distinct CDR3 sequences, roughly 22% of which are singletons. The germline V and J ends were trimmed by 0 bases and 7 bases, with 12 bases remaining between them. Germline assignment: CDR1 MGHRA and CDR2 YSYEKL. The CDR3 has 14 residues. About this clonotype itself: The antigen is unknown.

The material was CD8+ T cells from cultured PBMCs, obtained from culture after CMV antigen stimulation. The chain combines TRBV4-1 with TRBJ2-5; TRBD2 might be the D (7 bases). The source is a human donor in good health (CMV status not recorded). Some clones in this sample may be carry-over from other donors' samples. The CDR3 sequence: CASSQDPGGRTQYF. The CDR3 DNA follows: TGCGCCAGCAGCCAAGATCCCGGGGGGCGGACCCAGTACTTC.